These 14 T cell receptor beta chains share one sample of origin, sequenced in a study of cytomegalovirus exposure and HLA in healthy donors. The PCR employed 60 Vbeta primers together with 13 Jbeta primers. Sequencing used immunoSEQ multiplex PCR; TCRdb keeps in-frame clones, though not all of them. This repertoire shows more than 200,000 clones, under 80% found once; its top ten account for 0.22%. The specimen sequenced was PBMCs. Source of these receptors: a girl aged 2 to 9 in good health and CMV-seronegative.

The chain carries TRBV14 and TRBJ2-3, with TRBD2 matching 9 bases. Per the germline V gene, CDR1 is SGHDN and CDR2 is FVKESK. The CDR3 sequence is 16 residues long. V trimming: 2 bases; J trimming: 7 bases; junction bases outside the gene matches: 10. CDR3 coding DNA: TGTGCCAGCAGCCAACCTGGATTAGCGGGGGTAAATACGCAGTATTTT. This codes for CASSQPGLAGVNTQYF.

V usage is TRBV29-1 and J usage is TRBJ1-2; 8 nucleotides line up with TRBD1. The length of the CDR3 is 12 residues. Trimming took 6 bases from V and 2 from J; bases not matched to a gene: 2. CDR1 is SQVTM, CDR2 ANQGSEA, per germline. The DNA of the CDR3 is TGCAGCGTCGGACAGGGAAACTATGGCTACACCTTC. Translating gives CSVGQGNYGYTF. The full variable domain, with the rest looked up from reference TRBV29-1 and TRBJ1-2, is SAVISQKPSRDICQRGTSLTIQCQVDSQVTMMFWYRQQPGQSLTLIATANQGSEATYESGFVIDKFPISRPNLTFSTLTVSNMSPEDSSIYLCSVGQGNYGYTFGSGTRLTVV.

Concerning this clone itself: Other DNA sequences within the sample encode an identical CDR3. The chain uses TRBV18 and TRBJ2-7; TRBD1 agrees at 9 bases. The CDR3 is 13 amino acids. V lost 3 bases, J lost 6 bases, and 3 bases stayed unmatched. Germline-derived CDR1 and CDR2 are KGHSH and LQKENI. The CDR3 region is CASSPGQGLEQYF. CDR3 DNA: TGTGCCAGCTCACCCGGACAGGGGCTCGAGCAGTACTTC.

This chain links TRBV27 with TRBJ1-1, with D hard to call. Per germline, CDR1 MNHEY and CDR2 SMNVEV (reference sequence). Trimming took 0 bases from V and 2 from J, leaving 10 bases between them. This CDR3 spans 15 amino acids. CDR3 amino acids: CASSLSGAPNTEAFF. In DNA form, the CDR3 reads TGTGCCAGCAGTTTATCGGGCGCTCCCAACACTGAAGCTTTCTTT.

The chain couples TRBV4-2 to TRBJ1-2; D is unclear. Trimming pared 0 bases from V and 2 bases from J, leaving 16 bases between. The CDR3 is 17 residues long. The germline CDR1 and CDR2 sequences are LGHNA and YNFKEQ. The CDR3 DNA sequence: TGTGCCAGCAGCCAAGATACCCTTCCCTTGAGCAACTATGGCTACACCTTC. Its translation: CASSQDTLPLSNYGYTF.

This chain joins TRBV6-1 and TRBJ2-7; TRBD1 agrees at 7 bases. CDR1 and CDR2 (germline): MNHNS, SASEGT. V lost 2 bases and J lost 5; bases outside the gene matches: 6. The CDR3 has 14 residues. CDR3 sequence: CASSEKSTGNEQYF. DNA of the CDR3: TGTGCCAGCAGTGAAAAGTCGACAGGGAACGAGCAGTACTTC.

The chain joins TRBV5-4 to TRBJ1-6; D remains unclear. Germline CDR1 reads SGHNT; CDR2 reads YYREEE (reference sequence). The CDR3 has 16 amino acids. The germline V and J ends were trimmed by 0 bases and 1 base, with 8 bases remaining between them. This CDR3 is CASSLGEGSYNSPLHF. In nucleotides, the CDR3 is TGTGCCAGCAGCTTGGGGGAGGGTTCCTATAATTCACCCCTCCACTTT.

The table lists this clone with a count of one. CDR3 sequence (DNA): TGCGCCAGCAGCTTCGGCACGAACGCTCAGAGGATTAGTGAAAAACTGTTTTTT. Its translation is CASSFGTNAQRISEKLFF. The rearrangement links TRBV5-1 to TRBJ1-4; D is uncertain. Deletions cut 2 bases from V and 7 bases from J, with 24 bases between. The CDR3 runs 18 residues. CDR1 and CDR2 (germline): SGHRS, YFSETQ.

The V and J genes are TRBV7-9 and TRBJ1-2; D is uncertain. Germline assignment: CDR1 SEHNR and CDR2 FQNEAQ (reference sequence). The V and J ends lost 1 base and 8 bases respectively, with 14 bases between them. The CDR3 covers 14 residues. Here the CDR3 reads CASSLEVVAGGYTF. For the CDR3, the DNA is TGTGCCAGCAGCTTAGAAGTCGTGGCAGGAGGCTACACCTTC.

The chain joins TRBV5-8 to TRBJ2-1, with TRBD2 identical over 11 bases. Germline trimming cut 0 bases from V and 1 base from J; bases unmatched to any gene: 3. The CDR3 sequence is 17 residues long. Germline CDR1 reads SGHTS; CDR2 reads YDEGEE. This chain's CDR3 is CASSLAGTSGSYNEQFF. CDR3 DNA: TGTGCCAGCAGCTTGGCCGGGACTAGCGGATCCTACAATGAGCAGTTCTTC.

The rearrangement links TRBV6-5 to TRBJ2-7; 11 bases fit TRBD2. The CDR3 contains 14 residues. Unmatched junction bases numbered 3, after V lost 7 bases and J lost 1 base. In germline, CDR1 is MNHEY, CDR2 SVGAGI. The CDR3: CASTWTSGSYEQYF. CDR3 sequence (DNA): TGTGCCAGCACCTGGACTAGCGGGTCCTACGAGCAGTACTTC.

The genes are TRBV5-1 and TRBJ1-3; 7 nucleotides match TRBD1. Trimming cost V 3 bases and J 4 bases; bases outside gene matches: 4. In germline, CDR1 is SGHRS, CDR2 YFSETQ. The CDR3 is 14 amino acids. The chain's CDR3 is CASSYQGVGNTIYF. The CDR3 nucleotides are TGCGCCAGCAGCTATCAGGGGGTCGGAAACACCATATATTTT.

J is TRBJ2-5 and V is TRBV27, with a weak D call TRBD1 (6 bases). Germline V CDR1 and CDR2: MNHEY, SMNVEV (reference sequence). The ends were cut back, 7 bases at V and 3 bases at J, with 15 bases in the middle. This CDR3 contains 14 residues. CDR3 nucleotides: TGTGCCAGCATCCCCCACAGGGATAAAGAGACCCAGTACTTC. Protein: CASIPHRDKETQYF.

This sequence joins TRBV27 and TRBJ2-5, with 10 bases identical to TRBD2. CDR1 and CDR2 (germline): MNHEY, SMNVEV (reference sequence). This CDR3 has 17 amino acids. With 3 bases clipped from V and 5 bases from J, the junction kept 12 bases outside the gene matches. DNA of the CDR3: TGTGCCAGCAGTTTGAATCAGCGGGGGGGCCTTCGGGAGACCCAGTACTTC. It codes for CASSLNQRGGLRETQYF.